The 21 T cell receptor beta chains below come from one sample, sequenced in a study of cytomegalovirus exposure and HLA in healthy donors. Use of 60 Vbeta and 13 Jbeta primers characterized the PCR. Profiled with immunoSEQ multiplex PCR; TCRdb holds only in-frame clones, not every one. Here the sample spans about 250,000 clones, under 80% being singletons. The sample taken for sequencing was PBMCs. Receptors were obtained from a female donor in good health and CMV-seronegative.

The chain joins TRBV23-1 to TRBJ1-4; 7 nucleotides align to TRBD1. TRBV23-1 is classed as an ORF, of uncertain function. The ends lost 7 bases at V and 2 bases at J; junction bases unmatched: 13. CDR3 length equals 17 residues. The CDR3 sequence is CASTRGTGARTNEKLFF. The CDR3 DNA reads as TGCGCCAGCACCAGGGGGACCGGCGCCCGGACTAATGAAAAACTGTTTTTT.

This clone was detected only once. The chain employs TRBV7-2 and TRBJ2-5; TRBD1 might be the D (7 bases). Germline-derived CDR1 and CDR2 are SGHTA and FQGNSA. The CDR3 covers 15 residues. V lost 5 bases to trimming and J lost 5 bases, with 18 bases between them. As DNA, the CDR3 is TGTGCCAGCAGCGCCCAGGGGGGTACGTGGGAGACCCAGTACTTC. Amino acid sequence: CASSAQGGTWETQYF.

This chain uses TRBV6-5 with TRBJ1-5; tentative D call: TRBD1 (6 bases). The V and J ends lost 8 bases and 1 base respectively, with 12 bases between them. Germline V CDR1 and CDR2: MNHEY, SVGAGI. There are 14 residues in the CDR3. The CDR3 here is CASQTGGSNQPQHF. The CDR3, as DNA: TGTGCCAGCCAGACTGGGGGCAGCAATCAGCCCCAGCATTTT.

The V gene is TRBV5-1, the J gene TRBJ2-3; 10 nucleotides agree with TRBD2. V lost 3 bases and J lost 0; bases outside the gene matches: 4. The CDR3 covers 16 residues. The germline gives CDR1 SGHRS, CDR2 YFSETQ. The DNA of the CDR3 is TGCGCCAGCAGCTCGTTACTAGCGGGGAGCACAGATACGCAGTATTTT. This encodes CASSSLLAGSTDTQYF.

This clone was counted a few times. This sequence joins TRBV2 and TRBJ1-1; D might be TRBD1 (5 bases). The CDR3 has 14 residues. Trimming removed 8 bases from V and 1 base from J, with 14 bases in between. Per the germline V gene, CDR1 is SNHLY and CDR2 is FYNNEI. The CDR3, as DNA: TGTGCCAGCGGACCTACAGGACCGAACACTGAAGCTTTCTTT. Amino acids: CASGPTGPNTEAFF.

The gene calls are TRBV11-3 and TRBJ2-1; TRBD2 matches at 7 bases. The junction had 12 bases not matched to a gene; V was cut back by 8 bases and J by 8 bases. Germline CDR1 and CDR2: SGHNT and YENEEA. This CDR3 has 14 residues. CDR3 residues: CASHGGSIGDEQFF. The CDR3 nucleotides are TGTGCCAGCCACGGCGGGAGCATCGGGGATGAGCAGTTCTTC.

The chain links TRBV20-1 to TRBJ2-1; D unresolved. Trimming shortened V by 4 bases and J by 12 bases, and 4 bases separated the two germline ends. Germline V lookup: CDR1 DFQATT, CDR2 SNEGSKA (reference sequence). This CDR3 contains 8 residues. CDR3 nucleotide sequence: TGCAGTGCTACATCGCAGTTCTTC. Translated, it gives CSATSQFF.

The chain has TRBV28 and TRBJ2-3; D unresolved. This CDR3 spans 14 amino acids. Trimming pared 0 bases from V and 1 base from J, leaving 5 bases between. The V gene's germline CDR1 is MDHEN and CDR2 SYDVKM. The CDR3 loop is CASSLWSGTDTQYF. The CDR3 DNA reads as TGTGCCAGCAGTTTATGGAGCGGCACAGATACGCAGTATTTT.

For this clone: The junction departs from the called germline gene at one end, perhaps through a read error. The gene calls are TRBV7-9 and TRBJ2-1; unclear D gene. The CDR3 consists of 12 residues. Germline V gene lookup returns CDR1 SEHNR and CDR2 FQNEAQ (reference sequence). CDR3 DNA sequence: TGTTCCAGCAGCCAAGAGCTCAGGGAGCAGTTCTTC. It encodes CSSSQELREQFF.

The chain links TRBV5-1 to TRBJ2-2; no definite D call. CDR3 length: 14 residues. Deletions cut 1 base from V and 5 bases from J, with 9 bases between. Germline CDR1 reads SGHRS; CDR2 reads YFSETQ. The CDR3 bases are TGCGCCAGCAGCTTGTCTCGTGTTACCGGGGAGCTGTTTTTT. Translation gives CASSLSRVTGELFF.

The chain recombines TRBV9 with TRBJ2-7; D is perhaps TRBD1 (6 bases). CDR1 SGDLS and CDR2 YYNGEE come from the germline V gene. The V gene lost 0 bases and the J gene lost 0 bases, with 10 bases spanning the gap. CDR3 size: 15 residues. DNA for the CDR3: TGTGCCAGCAGCGTAGGACAGGATGGCTCCTACGAGCAGTACTTC. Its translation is CASSVGQDGSYEQYF.

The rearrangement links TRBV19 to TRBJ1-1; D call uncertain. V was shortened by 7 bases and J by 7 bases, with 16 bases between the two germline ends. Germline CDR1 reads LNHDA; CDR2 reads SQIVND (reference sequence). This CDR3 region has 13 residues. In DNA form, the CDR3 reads TGTGCCAGTATGTGGCCTCTTGCTGGTGAAGCTTTCTTT. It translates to CASMWPLAGEAFF.

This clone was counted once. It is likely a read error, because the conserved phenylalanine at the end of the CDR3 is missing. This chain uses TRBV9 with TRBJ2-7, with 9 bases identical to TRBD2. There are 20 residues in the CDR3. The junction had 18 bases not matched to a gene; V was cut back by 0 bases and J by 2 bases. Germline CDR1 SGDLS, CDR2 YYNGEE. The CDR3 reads CASSVGSGGPLLAGTYEQYL. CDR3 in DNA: TGTGCCAGCAGCGTAGGGTCGGGGGGCCCCCTTCTAGCGGGGACCTACGAGCAGTACCTC.

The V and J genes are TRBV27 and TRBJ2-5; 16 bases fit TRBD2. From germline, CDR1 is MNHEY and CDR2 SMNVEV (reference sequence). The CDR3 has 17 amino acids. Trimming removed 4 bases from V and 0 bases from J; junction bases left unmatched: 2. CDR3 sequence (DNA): TGTGCCAGCAGTTCGGGACTAGCGGGAGGGGACCAAGAGACCCAGTACTTC. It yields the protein CASSSGLAGGDQETQYF.

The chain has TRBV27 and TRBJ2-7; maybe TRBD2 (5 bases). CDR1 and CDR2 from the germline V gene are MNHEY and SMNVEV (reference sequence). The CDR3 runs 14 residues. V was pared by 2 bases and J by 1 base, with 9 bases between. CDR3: CASSLRRASYEQYF. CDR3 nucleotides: TGTGCCAGCAGTTTAAGGCGGGCATCCTACGAGCAGTACTTC.

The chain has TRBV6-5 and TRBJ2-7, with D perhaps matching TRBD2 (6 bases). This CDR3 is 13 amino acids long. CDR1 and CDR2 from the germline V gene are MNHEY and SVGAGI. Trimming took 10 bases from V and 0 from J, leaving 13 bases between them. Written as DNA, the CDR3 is TGTGCCACGAACAAGGAGGGCTCCTACGAGCAGTACTTC. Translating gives CATNKEGSYEQYF.

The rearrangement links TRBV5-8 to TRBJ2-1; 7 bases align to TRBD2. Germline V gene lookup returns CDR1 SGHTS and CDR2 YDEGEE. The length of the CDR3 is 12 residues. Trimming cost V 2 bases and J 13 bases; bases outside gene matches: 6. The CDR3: CASSLAGFHQFF. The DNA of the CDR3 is TGTGCCAGCAGCTTAGCGGGATTCCATCAGTTCTTC.

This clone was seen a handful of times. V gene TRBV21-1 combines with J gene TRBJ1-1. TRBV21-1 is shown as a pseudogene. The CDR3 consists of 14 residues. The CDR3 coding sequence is TGTGCCAGCAGCAAAGAGGAGGGTGACACTGAAGCTTTCTTT. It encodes CASSKEEGDTEAFF.

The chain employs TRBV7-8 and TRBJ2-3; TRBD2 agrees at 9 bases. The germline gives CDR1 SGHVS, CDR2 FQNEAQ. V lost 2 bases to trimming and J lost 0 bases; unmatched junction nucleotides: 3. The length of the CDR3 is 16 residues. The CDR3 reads CASSLTSGYSTDTQYF. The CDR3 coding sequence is TGTGCCAGCAGCTTAACTAGCGGGTATAGCACAGATACGCAGTATTTT. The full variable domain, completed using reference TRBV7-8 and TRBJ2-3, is GAGVSQSPRYKVAKRGQDVALRCDPISGHVSLFWYQQALGQGPEFLTYFQNEAQLDKSGLPSDRFFAERPEGSVSTLKIQRTQQEDSAVYLCASSLTSGYSTDTQYFGPGTRLTVL.

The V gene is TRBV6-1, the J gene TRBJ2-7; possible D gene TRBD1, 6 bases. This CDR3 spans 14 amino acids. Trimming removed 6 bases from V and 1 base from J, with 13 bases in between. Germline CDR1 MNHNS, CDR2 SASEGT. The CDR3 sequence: CASRSTGTSYEQYF. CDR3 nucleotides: TGTGCCAGCAGAAGTACCGGGACATCCTACGAGCAGTACTTC.

CDR3 DNA sequence: TGTGCCAGTAGTCCTACGGACTCCACCTACGAGCAGTACTTC. It yields the protein CASSPTDSTYEQYF. The genes are TRBV19 and TRBJ2-5, with a tentative D call TRBD2 (5 bases). TRBJ2-7 explains the end of the DNA better; the J call may be wrong. The CDR3 extends over 14 amino acids. From germline, CDR1 is LNHDA and CDR2 SQIVND (reference sequence).